The clone carrying this T cell receptor beta chain was recorded a few times. The sample originates from a study of radiotherapy plus CTLA-4 blockade in lung cancer. V lost 5 bases and J lost 2; bases outside the gene matches: 5. Germline V lookup: CDR1 SNHLY, CDR2 FYNNEI. The CDR3 runs to 15 residues. Sequencing was performed with immunoSEQ multiplex PCR; in TCRdb, only in-frame clones are kept and a portion is missing. The sample shows around 56,000 clones, 70% to 80% of them seen only once. The rearrangement uses TRBV2 and TRBJ2-1, with 8 bases that match TRBD1. The specimen was peripheral blood, collected from a patient treated with radiotherapy plus ipilimumab. The clonotype originates from a human donor with non-small cell lung cancer who had a complete response to radiotherapy plus ipilimumab. CDR3 region: CASSRGDRTYNEQFF. Here the CDR3 DNA reads TGTGCCAGCAGTAGGGGGGACAGGACCTACAATGAGCAGTTCTTC.